This passage covers 22 T cell receptor beta chains from one sample sequenced in a study of blood T cell repertoires in COVID-19. Only in-frame clones appear in the TCRdb table, and some are missing; sequencing was by immunoSEQ multiplex PCR. The profile covers some 380,000 clones, with nearly 90% appearing a single time and approximately 7% taken by the ten largest. Input material: peripheral blood. Receptor source: a man aged 18 to 35 with active or convalescent COVID-19.

V usage is TRBV7-2 and J usage is TRBJ2-5, with 14 bases matching TRBD2. This CDR3 is 17 amino acids long. J gave up 5 bases and V 2 bases, and 7 bases lay outside the gene matches. Germline values: CDR1 SGHTA, CDR2 FQGNSA. The CDR3 spells CASSLRGTSGSSETQYF. The CDR3 DNA sequence: TGTGCCAGCAGCTTACGCGGGACTAGCGGGAGCAGTGAGACCCAGTACTTC.

The chain recombines TRBV4-3 with TRBJ1-1; D remains unclear. Germline loops: CDR1 LGHNA, CDR2 YSLEER. Trimming took 2 bases from V and 1 from J, leaving 5 bases between them. The CDR3 runs 13 residues. Here the CDR3 reads CASSQRQNTEAFF. The DNA for the CDR3 is TGCGCCAGCAGCCAAAGACAGAACACTGAAGCTTTCTTT.

This chain links TRBV6-2 or TRBV6-3 with TRBJ2-1; D call uncertain. The V end lost 2 bases, the J end lost 9 bases, and 11 bases lay between the germline ends. This CDR3 has 13 amino acids. The germline CDR1 and CDR2 sequences are MNHEY and SVGEGT. The CDR3 here is CASSYPLIGEQFF. CDR3 coding DNA: TGTGCCAGCAGTTACCCTTTGATCGGTGAGCAGTTCTTC.

This clone was seen only a few times. This sequence joins TRBV5-5 and TRBJ1-5; D unresolved. The CDR3 runs to 15 residues. Germline V lookup: CDR1 SGHKS, CDR2 YYEKEE (reference sequence). Trimming removed 1 base from V and 2 bases from J, with 10 bases in between. The CDR3 DNA is TGTGCCAGCAGCTTGTGGGAGCAGGGCAATCAGCCCCAGCATTTT. It encodes CASSLWEQGNQPQHF.

The rearrangement joins TRBV27 to TRBJ1-2, with 7 nucleotides matching TRBD1. The CDR3 length is 13 residues. J was trimmed by 3 bases and V by 11 bases; bases with no gene match: 9. Germline V lookup: CDR1 MNHEY, CDR2 SMNVEV (reference sequence). The CDR3 is CAPKQGKDYGYTF. CDR3 coding DNA: TGTGCCCCCAAACAGGGGAAAGACTATGGCTACACCTTC.

The chain joins TRBV7-8 to TRBJ2-5; TRBD2 might be the D (5 bases). The CDR3 has 11 amino acids. With 5 bases removed from V and 9 bases from J, the gap between germline ends came to 10 bases. Germline V gene lookup returns CDR1 SGHVS and CDR2 FQNEAQ. For the CDR3, the DNA is TGTGCCAGCAGCCCCGGGCGGGCCCAGTACTTC. This encodes CASSPGRAQYF.

V is TRBV6-2 or TRBV6-3 and J is TRBJ1-6; 7 bases line up with TRBD1. This CDR3 region has 16 residues. With V trimmed by 4 bases and J by 10 bases, 13 bases remained unmatched. Germline V gives CDR1 MNHEY, CDR2 SVGEGT. This CDR3 is CASSSLGQAPKSPLHF. The CDR3 coding sequence is TGTGCCAGCAGTTCTCTCGGACAGGCCCCTAAATCACCCCTCCACTTT.

Comment on this clone: The junction shows a germline mismatch at one end, possibly a read error. This chain joins TRBV7-2 and TRBJ2-6; D is perhaps TRBD1 (5 bases). CDR3 length: 15 residues. Per germline, CDR1 SGHTA and CDR2 FQGNSA. The CDR3 here is CASSFMPSGANVLTF. In DNA form, the CDR3 reads TGTGCCAGCAGCTTTATGCCCTCTGGGGCCAACGTGCTGACTTTC.

V gene TRBV28 combines with J gene TRBJ2-1; D not certain. Germline V gene data show CDR1 as MDHEN and CDR2 as SYDVKM. This CDR3 spans 14 amino acids. Trimming took off 6 bases at V and 0 bases at J, with 9 bases between the two ends. The CDR3 DNA follows: TGTGCCAGCAGACCGACGGGCTCCTACAATGAGCAGTTCTTC. It codes for CASRPTGSYNEQFF.

This chain uses TRBV12-3 or TRBV12-4 with TRBJ2-5; TRBD1 might be the D (6 bases). The CDR3 spans 13 residues. Trimming stripped 6 bases from V and 2 bases from J, with 10 bases between. The CDR3 sequence is CASSHGQQETQYF. CDR3 coding DNA: TGTGCCAGCAGCCATGGACAGCAAGAGACCCAGTACTTC.

The rearrangement joins TRBV11-2 to TRBJ1-4; D perhaps matches TRBD1 (5 bases). The germline V gene has CDR1 SGHAT and CDR2 FQNNGV. The CDR3 is made up of 14 amino acids. Trimming took 3 bases from V and 10 from J, leaving 15 bases between them. CDR3 amino acids: CASSLAGLGGKLFF. The CDR3, as DNA: TGTGCCAGCAGCTTGGCCGGGTTGGGGGGAAAACTGTTTTTT.

V is TRBV27 and J is TRBJ2-7, with D possibly being TRBD2 (5 bases). The CDR3 is 13 amino acids. CDR1 is MNHEY, CDR2 SMNVEV, per germline (reference sequence). V lost 6 bases to trimming and J lost 6 bases, with 15 bases between them. DNA of the CDR3: TGTGCCAGCAGACTCGATCGCCGGGGCGAGCAGTACTTC. Its translation: CASRLDRRGEQYF.

This sequence joins TRBV18 and TRBJ1-1; 8 positions agree with TRBD1. CDR1 KGHSH and CDR2 LQKENI come from the germline V gene. The CDR3 consists of 16 residues. V lost 3 bases and J lost 1; bases outside the gene matches: 7. CDR3 amino acids: CASSPQGQVKNTEAFF. The DNA of the CDR3 is TGTGCCAGCTCACCTCAGGGACAGGTAAAGAACACTGAAGCTTTCTTT.

The chain is built from TRBV18 and TRBJ1-3, with unresolved D. Germline V gene data show CDR1 as KGHSH and CDR2 as LQKENI. This CDR3 is 15 amino acids long. V was trimmed by 0 bases and J by 0 bases, leaving 6 bases between them. CDR3 coding DNA: TGTGCCAGCTCACCACCGCGGGTCTCTGGAAACACCATATATTTT. Translated: CASSPPRVSGNTIYF.

J is TRBJ1-2 and V is TRBV19, with D possibly matching TRBD1 (6 bases). V lost 6 bases and J 4 bases, leaving 15 bases between the germline ends. The germline V gene has CDR1 LNHDA and CDR2 SQIVND (reference sequence). The CDR3 has 14 amino acids. CDR3 sequence (DNA): TGTGCCAGTAGCCCCGGACAGTCTGGCTATGGCTACACCTTC. Amino acid sequence: CASSPGQSGYGYTF.

V and J are TRBV4-1 and TRBJ1-1, with TRBD1 matching 8 bases. CDR3 length: 14 amino acids. Germline CDR1 is MGHRA and CDR2 is YSYEKL. V shed 1 base, J shed 5 bases, and the junction held 3 bases outside the gene matches. CDR3 in amino acids: CASSQGQGSTEAFF. For the CDR3, the DNA is TGCGCCAGCAGCCAAGGACAGGGGTCGACTGAAGCTTTCTTT.

The chain recombines TRBV15 with TRBJ1-1; D ambiguous. The CDR3 covers 13 residues. Between the trimmed V and J ends, which lost 4 bases and 1 base, there was a span of 7 bases. CDR1 is LNHNV and CDR2 is YYDKDF in the germline V gene (reference sequence). CDR3 nucleotides: TGTGCCACCAGCATAGACAAGAACACTGAAGCTTTCTTT. This encodes CATSIDKNTEAFF. Variable domain in full (rest from reference TRBV15 and TRBJ1-1): DAMVIQNPRYQVTQFGKPVTLSCSQTLNHNVMYWYQQKSSQAPKLLFHYYDKDFNNEADTPDNFQSRRPNTSFCFLDIRSPGLGDTAMYLCATSIDKNTEAFFGQGTRLTVV.

The rearrangement links TRBV5-1 to TRBJ2-2; possibly TRBD1 for D (5 bases). Germline CDR1 and CDR2: SGHRS and YFSETQ. The V gene lost 6 bases and the J gene lost 6 bases, with 15 bases spanning the gap. The CDR3 contains 14 residues. The CDR3 DNA reads as TGCGCCAGCAATGACCAGGGCGGAGCCGGGGAGCTGTTTTTT. Protein sequence: CASNDQGGAGELFF. Based on the CDR3 plus reference TRBV5-1 and TRBJ2-2, the full variable domain is KAGVTQTPRYLIKTRGQQVTLSCSPISGHRSVSWYQQTPGQGLQFLFEYFSETQRNKGNFPGRFSGRQFSNSRSEMNVSTLELGDSALYLCASNDQGGAGELFFGEGSRLTVL.

The rearrangement links TRBV5-3 to TRBJ2-1; D is possibly TRBD2 (7 bases). TRBV5-3 is known as an ORF, though its function is uncertain. Trimming took off 4 bases at V and 16 bases at J, with 24 bases between the two ends. The CDR3 is made up of 14 amino acids. This chain's CDR3 is CARSGGATGTQAFF. CDR3 sequence (DNA): TGTGCCAGAAGCGGGGGGGCCACCGGGACTCAGGCATTCTTC.

The chain employs TRBV18 and TRBJ2-7; the match to TRBD1 covers 7 bases. This CDR3 has 13 amino acids. Germline V gives CDR1 KGHSH, CDR2 LQKENI. The ends lost 6 bases at V and 4 bases at J; junction bases unmatched: 6. The CDR3 DNA follows: TGTGCCAGCTCCCAAGACAGGGTGTACGAGCAGTACTTC. Its translation: CASSQDRVYEQYF.

The chain carries TRBV28 and TRBJ1-1, with a tentative D call TRBD1 (5 bases). The CDR3 consists of 12 residues. The germline gives CDR1 MDHEN, CDR2 SYDVKM. CDR3 in amino acids: CAAMLRGTEAFF. DNA of the CDR3: TGTGCGGCGATGCTACGGGGGACTGAAGCTTTCTTT.

V is TRBV11-2 and J is TRBJ2-7, with TRBD1 matching over 7 bases. The CDR3 is made up of 14 amino acids. CDR1 and CDR2 (germline): SGHAT, FQNNGV. Germline trimming cut 5 bases from V and 3 bases from J; bases unmatched to any gene: 7. Here the CDR3 DNA reads TGTGCCAGCAGCCAGGGACAGCAGTACTACGAGCAGTACTTC. This sequence encodes CASSQGQQYYEQYF.